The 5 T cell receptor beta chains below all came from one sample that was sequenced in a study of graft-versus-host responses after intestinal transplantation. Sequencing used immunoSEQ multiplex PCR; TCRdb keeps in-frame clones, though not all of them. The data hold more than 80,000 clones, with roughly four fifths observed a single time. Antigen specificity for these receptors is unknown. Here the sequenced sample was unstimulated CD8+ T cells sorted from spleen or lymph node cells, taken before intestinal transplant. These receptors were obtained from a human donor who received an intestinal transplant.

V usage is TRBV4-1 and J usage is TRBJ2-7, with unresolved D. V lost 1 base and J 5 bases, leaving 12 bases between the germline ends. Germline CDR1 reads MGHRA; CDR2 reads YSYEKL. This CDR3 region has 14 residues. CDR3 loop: CASSQVSGNDEQYF. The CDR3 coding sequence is TGCGCCAGCAGCCAAGTCTCCGGAAACGACGAGCAGTACTTC.

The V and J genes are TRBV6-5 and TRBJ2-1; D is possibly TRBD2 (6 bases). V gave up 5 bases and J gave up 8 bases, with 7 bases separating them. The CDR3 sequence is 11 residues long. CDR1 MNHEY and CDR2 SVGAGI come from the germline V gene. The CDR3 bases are TGTGCCAGCAGTGGAGGGGATGAGCAGTTCTTC. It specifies CASSGGDEQFF.

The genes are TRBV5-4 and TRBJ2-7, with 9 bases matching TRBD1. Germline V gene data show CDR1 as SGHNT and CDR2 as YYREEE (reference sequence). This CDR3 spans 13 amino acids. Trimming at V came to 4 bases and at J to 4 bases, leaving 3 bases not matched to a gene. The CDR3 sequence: CASSGGQGYEQYF. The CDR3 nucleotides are TGTGCCAGCAGCGGTGGACAGGGGTACGAGCAGTACTTC.

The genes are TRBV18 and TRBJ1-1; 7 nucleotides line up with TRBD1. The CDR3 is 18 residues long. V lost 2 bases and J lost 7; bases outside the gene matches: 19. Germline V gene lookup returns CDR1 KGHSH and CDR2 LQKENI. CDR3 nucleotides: TGTGCCAGCTCACCAGAGGGAGGTTCACAGGGGTTAGGAATTGAAGCTTTCTTT. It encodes CASSPEGGSQGLGIEAFF. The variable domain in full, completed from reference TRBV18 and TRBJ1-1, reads NAGVMQNPRHLVRRRGQEARLRCSPMKGHSHVYWYRQLPEEGLKFMVYLQKENIIDESGMPKERFSAEFPKEGPSILRIQQVVRGDSAAYFCASSPEGGSQGLGIEAFFGQGTRLTVV.

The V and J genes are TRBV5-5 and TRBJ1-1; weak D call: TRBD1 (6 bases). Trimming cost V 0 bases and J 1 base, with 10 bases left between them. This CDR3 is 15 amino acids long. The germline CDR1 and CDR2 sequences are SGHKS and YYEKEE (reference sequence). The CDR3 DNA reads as TGTGCCAGCAGCTTGGCCGAGACAGGGAACACTGAAGCTTTCTTT. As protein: CASSLAETGNTEAFF. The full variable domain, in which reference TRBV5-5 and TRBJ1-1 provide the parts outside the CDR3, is DAGVTQSPTHLIKTRGQQVTLRCSPISGHKSVSWYQQVLGQGPQFIFQYYEKEERGRGNFPDRFSARQFPNYSSELNVNALLLGDSALYLCASSLAETGNTEAFFGQGTRLTVV.